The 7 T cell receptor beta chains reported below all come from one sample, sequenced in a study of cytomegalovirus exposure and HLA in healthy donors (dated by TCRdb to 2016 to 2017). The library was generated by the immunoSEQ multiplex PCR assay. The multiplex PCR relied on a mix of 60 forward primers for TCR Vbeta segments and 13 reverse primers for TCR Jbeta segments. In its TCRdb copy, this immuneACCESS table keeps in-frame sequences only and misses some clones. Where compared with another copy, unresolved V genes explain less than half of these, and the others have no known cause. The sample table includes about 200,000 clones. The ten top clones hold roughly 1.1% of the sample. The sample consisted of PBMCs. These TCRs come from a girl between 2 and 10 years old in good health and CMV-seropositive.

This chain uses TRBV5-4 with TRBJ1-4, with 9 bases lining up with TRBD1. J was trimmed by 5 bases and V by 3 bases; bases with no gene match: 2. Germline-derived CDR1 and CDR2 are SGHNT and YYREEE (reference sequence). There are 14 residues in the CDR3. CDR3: CASSSGQGNEKLFF. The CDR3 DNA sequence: TGTGCCAGCAGCTCCGGACAGGGGAATGAAAAACTGTTTTTT.

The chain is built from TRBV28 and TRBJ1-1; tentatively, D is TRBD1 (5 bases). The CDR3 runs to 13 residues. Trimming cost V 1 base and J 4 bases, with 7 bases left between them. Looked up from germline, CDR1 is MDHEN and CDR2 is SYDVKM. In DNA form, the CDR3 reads TGTGCCAGCAGTTTATTCGGGGGCACTGAAGCTTTCTTT. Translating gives CASSLFGGTEAFF. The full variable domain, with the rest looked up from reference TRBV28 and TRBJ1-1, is DVKVTQSSRYLVKRTGEKVFLECVQDMDHENMFWYRQDPGLGLRLIYFSYDVKMKEKGDIPEGYSVSREKKERFSLILESASTNQTSMYLCASSLFGGTEAFFGQGTRLTVV.

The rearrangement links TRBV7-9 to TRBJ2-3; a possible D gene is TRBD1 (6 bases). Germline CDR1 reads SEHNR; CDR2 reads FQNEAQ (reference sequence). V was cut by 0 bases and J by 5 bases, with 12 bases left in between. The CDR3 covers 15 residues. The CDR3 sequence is CASSLAVPGVDTQYF. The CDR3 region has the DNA TGTGCCAGCAGCTTAGCGGTCCCAGGGGTAGATACGCAGTATTTT.

The CDR3 spells CASSPTEGLVQETQYF. In DNA form, the CDR3 reads TGTGCCAGCAGCCCTACAGAGGGACTAGTTCAAGAGACCCAGTACTTC. The chain employs TRBV9 and TRBJ2-5; 8 nucleotides line up with TRBD2. CDR1 and CDR2 (germline): SGDLS, YYNGEE. The CDR3 sequence is 16 residues long. V lost 4 bases to trimming and J lost 2 bases; unmatched junction nucleotides: 10. Using reference TRBV9 and TRBJ2-5 for the parts outside the CDR3, the full variable domain is DSGVTQTPKHLITATGQRVTLRCSPRSGDLSVYWYQQSLDQGLQFLIQYYNGEERAKGNILERFSAQQFPDLHSELNLSSLELGDSALYFCASSPTEGLVQETQYFGPGTRLLVL.

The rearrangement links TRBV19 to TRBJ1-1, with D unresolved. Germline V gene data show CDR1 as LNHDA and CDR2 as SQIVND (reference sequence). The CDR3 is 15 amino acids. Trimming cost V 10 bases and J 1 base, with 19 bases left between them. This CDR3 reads CATTPLGRKNTEAFF. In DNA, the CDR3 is TGTGCCACTACCCCCTTAGGGAGGAAGAACACTGAAGCTTTCTTT.

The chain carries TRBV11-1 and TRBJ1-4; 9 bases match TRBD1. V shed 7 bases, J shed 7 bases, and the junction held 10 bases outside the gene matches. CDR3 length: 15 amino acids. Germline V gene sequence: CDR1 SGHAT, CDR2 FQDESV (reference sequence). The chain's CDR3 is CASTKSGTGSEKLFF. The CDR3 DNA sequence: TGTGCCAGCACAAAATCCGGGACAGGGAGTGAAAAACTGTTTTTT.

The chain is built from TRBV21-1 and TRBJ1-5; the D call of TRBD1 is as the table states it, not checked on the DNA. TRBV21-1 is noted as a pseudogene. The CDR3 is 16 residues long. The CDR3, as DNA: TGTGCCAGCAGCAAGGACAGGAGAGCTAGCAATCAGCCCCAGCATTTT. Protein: CASSKDRRASNQPQHF.